These 30 T cell receptor beta chains originate from one sample sequenced in a study of CD8+ T cells in alopecia areata. The sequencing template was cDNA reverse transcribed from extracted RNA. Profiling relied on immunoSEQ multiplex PCR, and the TCRdb table lists in-frame clones only, not all of them. The top ten hold approximately 16% of the sample, which has 150,000 or so clones, approximately 52% seen once. The treatment denotes: oral pan-JAK inhibitor, 5-10 mg twice daily. The sample consisted of CD4+ T cells sorted from blood, taken at roughly week 55, from a patient treated with tofacitinib. These receptors originate from a human donor with alopecia areata.

A word on this clone: Germline and junction disagree at one end, which may indicate a read error. This chain uses TRBV5-6 with TRBJ2-7; D is undetermined. This CDR3 has 8 residues. Germline assignment: CDR1 SGHDT and CDR2 YYEEEE. The CDR3 spells CASSRLSF. Written as DNA, the CDR3 is TGTGCCAGCAGCAGACTGAGCTTC.

This chain's CDR3 is CASSFQGANEKLFF. The CDR3, as DNA: TGCGCCAGCAGCTTTCAGGGGGCAAATGAAAAACTGTTTTTT. V and J are TRBV5-1 and TRBJ1-4, with 8 bases matching TRBD1. V lost 2 bases to trimming and J lost 5 bases; unmatched junction nucleotides: 2. The CDR3 extends over 14 amino acids. The germline CDR1 and CDR2 sequences are SGHRS and YFSETQ.

J is TRBJ1-5 and V is TRBV29-1; 10 bases align to TRBD1. The CDR3 covers 12 residues. The V segment lost 4 bases and the J segment 6 bases; nucleotides outside the gene matches: 0. The germline CDR1 and CDR2 sequences are SQVTM and ANQGSEA. The CDR3 DNA sequence: TGCAGCGTTGGGACAGGGGGTCAGCCCCAGCATTTT. It encodes CSVGTGGQPQHF.

The chain joins TRBV6-5 to TRBJ1-2, with 8 bases identical to TRBD1. The V gene end was trimmed by 3 bases and the J gene end by 7 bases; junction bases not matched to a gene: 4. The CDR3 spans 13 residues. Germline CDR1 MNHEY, CDR2 SVGAGI. CDR3 sequence (DNA): TGTGCCAGCAGTTATCGGACAGGGTTTGGCTACACCTTC. This encodes CASSYRTGFGYTF.

As concerns this clone: This sample also contains other DNA sequences that code for the same CDR3. This chain connects TRBV29-1 to TRBJ2-1; D gene uncertain. Trimming shortened V by 5 bases and J by 0 bases, and 8 bases separated the two germline ends. The CDR3 extends over 13 amino acids. In germline, CDR1 is SQVTM, CDR2 ANQGSEA. The CDR3 DNA sequence: TGCAGCGTTAGGACGGACTCCTACAATGAGCAGTTCTTC. Translated: CSVRTDSYNEQFF.

J is TRBJ1-3 and V is TRBV2, with unresolved D. V was shortened by 8 bases and J by 0 bases, with 5 bases between the two germline ends. The CDR3 extends over 12 amino acids. Germline lookup yields CDR1 SNHLY and CDR2 FYNNEI. The CDR3 here is CASRRSGNTIYF. CDR3 DNA sequence: TGTGCCAGCCGCCGCTCTGGAAACACCATATATTTT. Using reference TRBV2 and TRBJ1-3 for the parts outside the CDR3, the full variable domain is EPEVTQTPSHQVTQMGQEVILRCVPISNHLYFYWYRQILGQKVEFLVSFYNNEISEKSEIFDDQFSVERPDGSNFTLKIRSTKLEDSAMYFCASRRSGNTIYFGEGSWLTVV.

This sequence joins TRBV30 and TRBJ2-3; D assignment may be TRBD1 or TRBD2 (6 bases each). Trimming stripped 0 bases from V and 2 bases from J, with 9 bases between. CDR3 length: 14 amino acids. CDR1 is GTSNPN, CDR2 SVGIG, per germline (reference sequence). CDR3 sequence reads: CAWSVGGITDTQYF. In DNA form, the CDR3 reads TGTGCCTGGAGTGTAGGGGGGATCACAGATACGCAGTATTTT.

V is TRBV10-3 and J is TRBJ2-3; a possible D gene is TRBD2 (6 bases). V lost 8 bases and J 1 base, leaving 22 bases between the germline ends. The CDR3 sequence is 17 residues long. CDR1 ENHRY and CDR2 SYGVKD come from the germline V gene. In DNA, the CDR3 is TGTGCCATCCGGGCGTCCGAGCTCTCGGGGGGCACAGATACGCAGTATTTT. This sequence encodes CAIRASELSGGTDTQYF.

J is TRBJ1-2 and V is TRBV6-6, with D tentatively TRBD1 (5 bases). Germline V lookup: CDR1 MNHNY, CDR2 SVGAGI (reference sequence). The V gene lost 9 bases and the J gene lost 7 bases, with 12 bases spanning the gap. This CDR3 is built from 11 residues. CDR3 nucleotides: TGTGCCAGTAGCAGGACACGTGGCTACACCTTC. Its protein product is CASSRTRGYTF.

This clone showed up just a few times. The same CDR3 is also encoded by other DNA sequences in this sample. The chain has TRBV29-1 and TRBJ2-5; D is perhaps TRBD1 (5 bases). V lost 6 bases to trimming and J lost 3 bases, with 11 bases between them. The germline V gene has CDR1 SQVTM and CDR2 ANQGSEA. The CDR3 extends over 12 amino acids. CDR3 nucleotide sequence: TGCAGCGTAGAAAAGGGGAAAGAGACCCAGTACTTC. This translates into CSVEKGKETQYF.

The V gene is TRBV4-2, the J gene TRBJ2-5; 8 bases are a match to TRBD2. The CDR3 contains 17 residues. Germline CDR1 reads LGHNA; CDR2 reads YNFKEQ. Trimming at V came to 4 bases and at J to 5 bases, leaving 15 bases not matched to a gene. The CDR3 coding sequence is TGTGCCAGCAGCCGCCCACTAGCGGAATACCCCCAGGAGACCCAGTACTTC. Its protein product is CASSRPLAEYPQETQYF.

The V gene is TRBV2, the J gene TRBJ2-3, with TRBD2 identical over 7 bases. This CDR3 has 15 amino acids. Germline CDR1 is SNHLY and CDR2 is FYNNEI. V shed 3 bases, J shed 2 bases, and the junction held 5 bases outside the gene matches. The CDR3 bases are TGTGCCAGCAGTGATCAGGGACTAAACACAGATACGCAGTATTTT. It is translated as CASSDQGLNTDTQYF.

This chain connects TRBV15 to TRBJ2-7, with 7 positions matching TRBD1. After removal of 0 bases from V and 6 bases from J, the junction contained 8 bases not matched to a gene. Germline-derived CDR1 and CDR2 are LNHNV and YYDKDF (reference sequence). The CDR3 covers 15 residues. The CDR3 bases are TGTGCCACCAGCAGAGATCCAAAGGCAGGGGGCGAGCAGTACTTC. Its protein product is CATSRDPKAGGEQYF.

The chain has TRBV14 and TRBJ2-5; 8 bases align to TRBD2. J lost 3 bases, V lost 6 bases, and 12 bases had no gene match. This CDR3 contains 16 residues. CDR1 is SGHDN and CDR2 is FVKESK in the germline V gene. CDR3 region: CASSETGTRLKETQYF. DNA for the CDR3: TGTGCCAGCAGTGAAACCGGGACTAGGCTTAAAGAGACCCAGTACTTC.

This clone occurred many times. V and J are TRBV11-2 and TRBJ2-3; D call uncertain. CDR1 SGHAT and CDR2 FQNNGV come from the germline V gene. This CDR3 is built from 15 residues. Trimming cost V 3 bases and J 2 bases, with 12 bases left between them. DNA of the CDR3: TGTGCCAGCAGCTTGGGTAGGGTAGACACAGATACGCAGTATTTT. Amino acid sequence: CASSLGRVDTDTQYF.

This clone came up a few times. The chain has TRBV6-1 and TRBJ1-5; no clear D gene. This CDR3 has 12 amino acids. Germline V gene sequence: CDR1 MNHNS, CDR2 SASEGT. V lost 6 bases to trimming and J lost 3 bases, with 6 bases between them. CDR3 coding DNA: TGTGCCAGCAGATTCGACAATCAGCCCCAGCATTTT. Protein sequence: CASRFDNQPQHF.

V gene TRBV25-1 combines with J gene TRBJ2-2; D may match TRBD1 or TRBD2 (5 bases each). The CDR3 consists of 15 residues. Germline lookup yields CDR1 MGHDK and CDR2 SYGVNS. V gave up 4 bases and J gave up 1 base, with 10 bases separating them. CDR3 sequence reads: CASSGGFRNTGELFF. CDR3 coding DNA: TGTGCCAGCAGTGGGGGGTTCCGGAACACCGGGGAGCTGTTTTTT.

This chain uses TRBV5-1 with TRBJ2-2; 10 bases align to TRBD1. This CDR3 is 15 amino acids long. Trimming removed 3 bases from V and 1 base from J; junction bases left unmatched: 0. From germline, CDR1 is SGHRS and CDR2 YFSETQ. CDR3 in DNA: TGCGCCAGCAGCTGGGACAGGGGGAACACCGGGGAGCTGTTTTTT. It is translated as CASSWDRGNTGELFF.

The chain carries TRBV30 and TRBJ2-7, with TRBD1 matching over 7 bases. Germline CDR1 reads GTSNPN; CDR2 reads SVGIG (reference sequence). CDR3 length: 14 residues. Trimming took 2 bases from V and 2 from J; bases not matched to a gene: 6. This CDR3 is CAWSPGQSPYEQYF. DNA for the CDR3: TGTGCCTGGAGTCCGGGACAGTCCCCCTACGAGCAGTACTTC.

V usage is TRBV29-1 and J usage is TRBJ1-1; the D is unclear. Per the germline V gene, CDR1 is SQVTM and CDR2 is ANQGSEA. Trimming stripped 4 bases from V and 5 bases from J, with 8 bases between. This CDR3 contains 11 residues. CDR3 sequence reads: CSVAVVTEAFF. The DNA of the CDR3 is TGCAGCGTTGCGGTGGTGACTGAAGCTTTCTTT.

The rearrangement links TRBV30 to TRBJ1-6; TRBD1 might be the D (5 bases). Germline V lookup: CDR1 GTSNPN, CDR2 SVGIG (reference sequence). The CDR3 loop spans 13 amino acids. Trimming took off 5 bases at V and 10 bases at J, with 15 bases between the two ends. The chain's CDR3 is CAWAEGSLSPLHF. Here the CDR3 DNA reads TGTGCCTGGGCTGAGGGGTCATTGTCACCCCTCCACTTT.

With regard to this clone: Other nucleotide sequences in the sample specify the same CDR3. The chain has TRBV7-9 and TRBJ2-5; D gene uncertain. V was cut by 1 base and J by 4 bases, with 4 bases left in between. Germline V gene data show CDR1 as SEHNR and CDR2 as FQNEAQ (reference sequence). This CDR3 is built from 12 residues. The CDR3 protein is CASSLVGETQYF. The CDR3 region has the DNA TGTGCCAGCAGCTTAGTGGGAGAGACCCAGTACTTC.

The chain carries TRBV11-2 and TRBJ1-2; a weak D match, TRBD1 (6 bases). V was cut by 5 bases and J by 5 bases, with 15 bases left in between. The CDR3 is made up of 14 amino acids. Germline V CDR1 and CDR2: SGHAT, FQNNGV. CDR3 bases: TGTGCCAGCAGCCCAAACGGGGGCGGATATGGCTACACCTTC. Translating it yields CASSPNGGGYGYTF.

The chain joins TRBV29-1 to TRBJ1-2; perhaps TRBD1 as D (5 bases). The CDR3 consists of 16 residues. V gave up 2 bases and J gave up 4 bases, with 20 bases separating them. Germline V gene sequence: CDR1 SQVTM, CDR2 ANQGSEA. The DNA of the CDR3 is TGCAGCGTTGAAAACCCTAGGGGTAGGGAAAGCTATGGCTACACCTTC. As protein: CSVENPRGRESYGYTF.

J is TRBJ1-4 and V is TRBV5-1, with D tentatively TRBD1 (6 bases). The CDR3 totals 15 residues. V lost 0 bases to trimming and J lost 6 bases, with 12 bases between them. CDR1 is SGHRS, CDR2 YFSETQ, per germline. CDR3 loop: CASSLDGTSYEKLFF. In DNA form, the CDR3 reads TGCGCCAGCAGCTTGGATGGGACAAGTTATGAAAAACTGTTTTTT.

This clone was picked up a small number of times. The CDR3 nucleotides are TGTGCCAGTAGTATCGTGGGAGGAGGCAACGAGCAGTACTTC. Translating gives CASSIVGGGNEQYF. V usage is TRBV19 and J usage is TRBJ2-7; D might be TRBD2 (6 bases). Deletions cut 3 bases from V and 5 bases from J, with 14 bases between. The CDR3 spans 14 residues. Germline loops: CDR1 LNHDA, CDR2 SQIVND (reference sequence).

The chain uses TRBV7-8 and TRBJ2-7; D is ambiguous. This CDR3 region has 14 residues. V dropped 2 bases and J dropped 2 bases, with 10 bases sitting between them. The germline V gene encodes CDR1 SGHVS and CDR2 FQNEAQ. As DNA, the CDR3 is TGTGCCAGCAGCTTAATCTCAGGACCCTACGAGCAGTACTTC. Translating gives CASSLISGPYEQYF.

The V and J genes are TRBV18 and TRBJ2-6; D not certain. There are 14 residues in the CDR3. The V end lost 3 bases, the J end lost 1 base, and 4 bases lay between the germline ends. Germline values: CDR1 KGHSH, CDR2 LQKENI. The CDR3 bases are TGTGCCAGCTCACCGCCATCTGGGGCCAACGTCCTGACTTTC. This encodes CASSPPSGANVLTF. Combining the CDR3 with reference TRBV18 and TRBJ2-6 gives the whole variable domain NAGVMQNPRHLVRRRGQEARLRCSPMKGHSHVYWYRQLPEEGLKFMVYLQKENIIDESGMPKERFSAEFPKEGPSILRIQQVVRGDSAAYFCASSPPSGANVLTFGAGSRLTVL.

This chain links TRBV27 with TRBJ2-3; 9 positions agree with TRBD1. The CDR3 extends over 14 amino acids. The germline V gene has CDR1 MNHEY and CDR2 SMNVEV (reference sequence). With V trimmed by 6 bases and J by 6 bases, 7 bases remained unmatched. The CDR3 DNA reads as TGTGCCAGCAGGCGAACAGGGGGCAAGGATACGCAGTATTTT. Encoded protein: CASRRTGGKDTQYF.

This clone has only a few counts. The V gene is TRBV5-1, the J gene TRBJ1-1, with D possibly matching TRBD1 (6 bases). The V end was cut by 4 bases, the J end by 1 base, with 8 bases between. CDR1 and CDR2 (germline): SGHRS, YFSETQ. The CDR3 is 13 amino acids. CDR3 region: CASSPQGNTEAFF. DNA of the CDR3: TGCGCCAGCAGCCCACAGGGGAACACTGAAGCTTTCTTT.